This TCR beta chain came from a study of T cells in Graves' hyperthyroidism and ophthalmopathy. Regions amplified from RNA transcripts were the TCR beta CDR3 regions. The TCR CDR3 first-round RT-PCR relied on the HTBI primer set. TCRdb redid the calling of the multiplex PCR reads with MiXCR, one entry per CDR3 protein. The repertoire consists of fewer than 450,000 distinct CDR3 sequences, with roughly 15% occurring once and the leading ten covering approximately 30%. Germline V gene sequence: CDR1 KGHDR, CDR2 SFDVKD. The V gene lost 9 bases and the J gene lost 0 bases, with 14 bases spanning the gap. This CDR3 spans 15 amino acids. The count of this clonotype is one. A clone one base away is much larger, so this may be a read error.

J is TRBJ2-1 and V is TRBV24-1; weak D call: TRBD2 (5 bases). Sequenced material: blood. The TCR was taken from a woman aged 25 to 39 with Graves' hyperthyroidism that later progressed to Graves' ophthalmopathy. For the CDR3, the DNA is TGTGCCACCTCAGGATCGGGGAGCTCCTACAATGAGCAGTTCTTC. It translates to CATSGSGSSYNEQFF.